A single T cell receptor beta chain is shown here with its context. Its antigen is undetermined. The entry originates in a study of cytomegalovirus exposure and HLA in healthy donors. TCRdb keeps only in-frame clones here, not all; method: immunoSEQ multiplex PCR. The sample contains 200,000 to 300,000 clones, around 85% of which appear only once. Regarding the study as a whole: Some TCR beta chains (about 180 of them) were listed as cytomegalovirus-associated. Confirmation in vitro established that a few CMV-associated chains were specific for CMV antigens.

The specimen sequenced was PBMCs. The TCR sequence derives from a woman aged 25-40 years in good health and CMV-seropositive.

The CDR3 coding sequence is TGTGCCAGCATGGAGGCAGGAGCCACCTTGGAGACCCAGTACTTC. Its protein is CASMEAGATLETQYF. V gene TRBV28 combines with J gene TRBJ2-5, with a possible D match to TRBD2 (5 bases). Germline values: CDR1 MDHEN, CDR2 SYDVKM. CDR3 length equals 15 residues. V was clipped by 7 bases and J by 5 bases, with 20 bases between them. The variable domain in full, completed from reference TRBV28 and TRBJ2-5, reads DVKVTQSSRYLVKRTGEKVFLECVQDMDHENMFWYRQDPGLGLRLIYFSYDVKMKEKGDIPEGYSVSREKKERFSLILESASTNQTSMYLCASMEAGATLETQYFGPGTRLLVL.